The source of this T cell receptor (beta chain) is a study of T cell changes during pregnancy in multiple sclerosis. Sequencing used immunoSEQ multiplex PCR; TCRdb keeps in-frame clones, though not all of them. Here the sample spans approximately 41,000 clones, approximately 92% being singletons. Germline trimming cut 2 bases from V and 5 bases from J; bases unmatched to any gene: 4. Germline V gene sequence: CDR1 SGDLS, CDR2 YYNGEE. This CDR3 spans 15 amino acids. This clonotype was sampled from a female donor with multiple sclerosis, enrolled in a pregnancy study. The sequences come from CD4+ T cells from peripheral blood mononuclear cells, collected in the first trimester of pregnancy. The chain recombines TRBV9 with TRBJ2-7, with 13 bases that match TRBD2. CDR3 residues: CASSVAGTSGNEQYF. CDR3 sequence (DNA): TGTGCCAGCAGCGTGGCCGGGACTAGCGGGAACGAGCAGTACTTC.